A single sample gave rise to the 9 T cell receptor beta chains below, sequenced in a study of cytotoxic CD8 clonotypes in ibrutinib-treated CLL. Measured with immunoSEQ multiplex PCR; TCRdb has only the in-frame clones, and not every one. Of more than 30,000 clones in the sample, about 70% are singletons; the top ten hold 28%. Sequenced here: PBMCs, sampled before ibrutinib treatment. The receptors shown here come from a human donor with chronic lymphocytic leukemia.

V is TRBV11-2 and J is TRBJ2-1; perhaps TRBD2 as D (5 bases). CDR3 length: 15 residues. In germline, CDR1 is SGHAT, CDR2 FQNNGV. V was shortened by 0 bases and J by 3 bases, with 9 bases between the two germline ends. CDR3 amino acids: CASSLERGVYNEQFF. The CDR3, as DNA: TGTGCCAGCAGCTTAGAACGGGGTGTCTACAATGAGCAGTTCTTC.

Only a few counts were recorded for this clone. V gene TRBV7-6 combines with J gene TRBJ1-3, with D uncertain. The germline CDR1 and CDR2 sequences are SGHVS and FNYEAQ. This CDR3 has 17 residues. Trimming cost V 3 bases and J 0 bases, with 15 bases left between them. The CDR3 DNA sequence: TGTGCCAGCAGCTTTGGGCTGACATGGCGCTCTGGAAACACCATATATTTT. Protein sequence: CASSFGLTWRSGNTIYF.

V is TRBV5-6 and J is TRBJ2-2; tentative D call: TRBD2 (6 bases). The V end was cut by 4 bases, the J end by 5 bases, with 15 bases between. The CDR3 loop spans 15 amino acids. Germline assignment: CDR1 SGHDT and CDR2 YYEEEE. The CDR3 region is CASSLRRGETGELFF. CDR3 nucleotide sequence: TGTGCCAGCAGCCTCCGACGCGGGGAAACCGGGGAGCTGTTTTTT.

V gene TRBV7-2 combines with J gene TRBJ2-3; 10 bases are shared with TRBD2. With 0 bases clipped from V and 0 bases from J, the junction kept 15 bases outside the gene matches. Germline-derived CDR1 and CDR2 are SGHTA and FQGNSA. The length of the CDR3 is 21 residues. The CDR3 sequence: CASSLALASGGRPSSTDTQYF. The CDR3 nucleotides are TGTGCCAGCAGCTTAGCCCTGGCTAGCGGGGGACGGCCTTCTAGCACAGATACGCAGTATTTT.

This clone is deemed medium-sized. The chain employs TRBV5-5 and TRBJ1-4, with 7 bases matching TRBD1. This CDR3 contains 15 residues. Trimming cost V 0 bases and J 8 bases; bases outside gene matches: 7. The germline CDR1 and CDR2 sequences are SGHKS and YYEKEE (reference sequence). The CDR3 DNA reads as TGTGCCAGCAGCTTGGAAGTGACAGGGCGAGAAAAACTGTTTTTT. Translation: CASSLEVTGREKLFF.

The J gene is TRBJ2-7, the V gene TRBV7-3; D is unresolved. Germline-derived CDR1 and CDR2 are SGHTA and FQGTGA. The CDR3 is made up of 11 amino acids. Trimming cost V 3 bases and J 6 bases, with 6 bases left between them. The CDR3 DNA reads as TGTGCCAGCAGCTTGAGGAGCGAGCAGTACTTC. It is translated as CASSLRSEQYF.

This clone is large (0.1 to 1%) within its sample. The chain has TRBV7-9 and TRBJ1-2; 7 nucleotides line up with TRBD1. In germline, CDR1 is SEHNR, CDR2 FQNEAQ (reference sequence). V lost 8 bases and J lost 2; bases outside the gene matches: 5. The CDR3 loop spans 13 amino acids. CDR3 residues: CASQGQINYGYTF. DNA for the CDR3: TGTGCCAGCCAGGGACAGATAAACTATGGCTACACCTTC. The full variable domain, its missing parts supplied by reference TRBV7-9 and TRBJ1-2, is DTGVSQNPRHKITKRGQNVTFRCDPISEHNRLYWYRQTLGQGPEFLTYFQNEAQLEKSRLLSDRFSAERPKGSFSTLEIQRTEQGDSAMYLCASQGQINYGYTFGSGTRLTVV.

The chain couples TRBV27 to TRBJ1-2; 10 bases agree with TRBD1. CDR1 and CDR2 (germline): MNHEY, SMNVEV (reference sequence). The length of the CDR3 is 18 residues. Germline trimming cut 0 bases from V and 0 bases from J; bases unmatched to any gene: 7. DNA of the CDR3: TGTGCCAGCAGTTTATCCCAGACAGGGGGCTCAGCTAACTATGGCTACACCTTC. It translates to CASSLSQTGGSANYGYTF.

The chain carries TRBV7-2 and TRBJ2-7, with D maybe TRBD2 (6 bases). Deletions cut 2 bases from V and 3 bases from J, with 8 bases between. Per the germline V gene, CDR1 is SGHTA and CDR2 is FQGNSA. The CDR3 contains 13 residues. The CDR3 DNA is TGTGCCAGCAGCTTATCCGGGGGCTACGAGCAGTACTTC. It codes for CASSLSGGYEQYF.